This note documents a single TCR beta chain sequence. Its antigen is currently unknown. This specimen comes from a study of T-cell memory formation after mild COVID-19. It was 5'RACE with constant-segment primers that produced the TCR alpha and TCR beta cDNA libraries, which carried sample barcodes and UMIs. TCRdb re-derived calls from the 5' RACE reads in MiXCR, one entry per CDR3 protein. The repertoire holds about 350,000 distinct CDR3 sequences, around 14% seen once, with around 21% in the top ten. Study observations and caveats: A second wave expanding day 15 to 37 was CD4+-biased; contracting clones were balanced.

The CDR3 has 14 residues. Trimming stripped 5 bases from V and 4 bases from J, with 14 bases between. Germline loops: CDR1 SGHAT, CDR2 FQNNGV. V and J are TRBV11-2 and TRBJ1-1; D uncertain. The receptor's source is a man between 18 and 35 years old who had mild COVID-19 (a few samples of this study predate the infection). Cell type and time point are not known. Sequencing input: PBMCs or a T cell subset sorted from them (not recorded which). The CDR3 DNA is TGTGCCAGCAGCCCCTGGCCCCGGACCACTGAAGCTTTCTTT. It translates to CASSPWPRTTEAFF.